This note documents a single T cell receptor (beta chain) sequence. This sample stems from a study of beta chain features in type 1 diabetes. The trim removed 8 bases at V and 0 bases at J, leaving 16 bases unmatched. The V gene's germline CDR1 is SQVTM and CDR2 ANQGSEA. CDR3 length: 17 amino acids. What was sequenced were expressed TCRB transcripts, since all of the isolated RNA had been reverse transcribed. Sequenced by immunoSEQ multiplex PCR; TCRdb stores in-frame clones only, minus some. The data hold around 340,000 clones, with 6.5% to 10% observed a single time. The sequenced material came from central memory CD4+ T cells from blood. The V call is TRBV29-1, the J call TRBJ1-1; 9 bases fit TRBD1. The source of this sequence is a woman younger than 30 in good health. The CDR3 nucleotides read TGCAGCCCTGCCGGGACAGGGCGTTCGAGGGTGAACACTGAAGCTTTCTTT. Translated, it gives CSPAGTGRSRVNTEAFF.